Sequencing of this TCR beta chain was carried out in a study of blood T cell repertoires in COVID-19. Overall study: COVID-19 samples from acute and convalescent phases originated in the United States, Italy and Spain. The cDNA or gDNA used as material had been derived from T cells, B-cell-depleted T cells, or PBMCs.

Assignments of participants to cohorts depended upon their own reported clinical history. This table comes from immunoSEQ multiplex PCR, and its TCRdb copy is limited to in-frame clones, with some not included. The table lists a few hundred thousand clones, roughly 86% of them singletons. Germline CDR1 is LGHDT and CDR2 is YNNKEL (reference sequence). The CDR3 is 15 amino acids. V lost 5 bases and J lost 6, with 16 bases in between. Specimen: PBMCs or T cells enriched from blood (not recorded which). This clonotype was obtained from a woman aged 25 to 39 who had recovered from COVID-19. The chain couples TRBV3-1 (or the pseudogene TRBV3-2) to TRBJ2-2; a possible D gene is TRBD2 (5 bases). The CDR3 spells CASSERLGRAGELFF. The CDR3 region has the DNA TGTGCCAGCAGCGAAAGGTTAGGGCGGGCCGGGGAGCTGTTTTTT.